Below, 21 T cell receptor beta chains from the same sample are listed, as sequenced in a study of CD8+ T cells in alopecia areata. Sequencing used cDNA as its template, made by extracting RNA and reverse transcribing it. Assay used: immunoSEQ multiplex PCR; TCRdb lists only in-frame clones, some missing. The data contain fewer than 90,000 clones, just over 50% of them singletons. What was sequenced was NKG2D-high CD8+ T cells sorted from blood. The receptors derive from a human donor with alopecia areata.

The J gene is TRBJ1-5, the V gene TRBV2; 7 nucleotides match TRBD1. CDR3 length: 14 amino acids. V trimming: 4 bases; J trimming: 5 bases; junction bases outside the gene matches: 5. Germline V gene data show CDR1 as SNHLY and CDR2 as FYNNEI. The CDR3 here is CASSVTGSDQPQHF. The CDR3 DNA reads as TGTGCCAGCAGTGTGACAGGGTCAGATCAGCCCCAGCATTTT.

CDR3 in amino acids: CASEETGGYEQYF. The CDR3 DNA follows: TGTGCCAGCGAGGAGACAGGTGGCTACGAGCAGTACTTC. J is TRBJ2-7 and V is TRBV6-5; the D gene is possibly TRBD1 (6 bases). The germline CDR1 and CDR2 sequences are MNHEY and SVGAGI. Trimming left V 8 bases short and J 3 bases short, with 14 bases between. The CDR3 is made up of 13 amino acids.

This chain links TRBV4-1 with TRBJ1-1, with 8 bases lining up with TRBD1. V lost 3 bases to trimming and J lost 3 bases; unmatched junction nucleotides: 3. CDR1 MGHRA and CDR2 YSYEKL come from the germline V gene. This CDR3 comprises 14 residues. The CDR3 here is CASSHGQGHTEAFF. In DNA form, the CDR3 reads TGCGCCAGCAGCCACGGACAGGGCCACACTGAAGCTTTCTTT.

J is TRBJ2-2 and V is TRBV28; TRBD2 is a possible D gene (5 bases). The CDR3 is 17 residues long. The ends were cut back, 7 bases at V and 0 bases at J, with 18 bases in the middle. The germline V gene has CDR1 MDHEN and CDR2 SYDVKM. This chain's CDR3 is CASTLSPSGPNTGELFF. The CDR3 DNA reads TGTGCCAGCACCCTGTCCCCCAGCGGACCGAACACCGGGGAGCTGTTTTTT.

The table lists this clone with a few counts. The CDR3 is CASSPTVRSPEQYF. CDR3 sequence (DNA): TGTGCCAGCAGCCCGACAGTTAGGTCCCCCGAGCAGTACTTC. The chain joins TRBV7-9 to TRBJ2-7; tentatively, D is TRBD1 (5 bases). Germline loops: CDR1 SEHNR, CDR2 FQNEAQ (reference sequence). Trimming shortened V by 5 bases and J by 6 bases, and 17 bases separated the two germline ends. The CDR3 extends over 14 amino acids.

This clone was seen more than once but under ten times. The CDR3: CAGKKGAGYEQYF. Here the CDR3 DNA reads TGTGCCGGCAAGAAGGGGGCAGGGTACGAGCAGTACTTC. This chain connects TRBV2 to TRBJ2-7; 7 nucleotides agree with TRBD1. CDR1 and CDR2 (germline): SNHLY, FYNNEI. V lost 11 bases and J lost 4; bases outside the gene matches: 11. The CDR3 spans 13 residues.

The chain combines TRBV25-1 with TRBJ2-7; D may correspond to TRBD1 or TRBD2 (5 bases each). The CDR3 has 16 residues. Germline V CDR1 and CDR2: MGHDK, SYGVNS. The germline V and J ends were trimmed by 4 bases and 2 bases, with 18 bases remaining between them. CDR3 sequence reads: CASSVSWELGAYEQYF. The CDR3 DNA follows: TGTGCCAGCAGTGTATCTTGGGAATTGGGGGCCTACGAGCAGTACTTC.

The chain joins TRBV28 to TRBJ2-3; 8 bases are a match to TRBD1. Germline V gene lookup returns CDR1 MDHEN and CDR2 SYDVKM. The CDR3 spans 16 residues. V shed 1 base, J shed 4 bases, and the junction held 7 bases outside the gene matches. CDR3 nucleotide sequence: TGTGCCAGCAGTTTATTAGGTCCACAGGGGGCAGATACGCAGTATTTT. The encoded protein is CASSLLGPQGADTQYF.

This clone was seen once. The V gene is TRBV5-1, the J gene TRBJ2-5, with TRBD1 matching 7 bases. Losses at the gene ends were 3 bases for V and 2 bases for J; bases not matched to a gene: 1. CDR1 and CDR2 from the germline V gene are SGHRS and YFSETQ. The CDR3 loop spans 13 amino acids. Here the CDR3 DNA reads TGCGCCAGCAGCTGGGACAGTCAAGAGACCCAGTACTTC. Its protein product is CASSWDSQETQYF.

The rearrangement uses TRBV5-6 and TRBJ1-1; maybe TRBD1 (5 bases). The CDR3 spans 12 residues. CDR1 and CDR2 from the germline V gene are SGHDT and YYEEEE. V dropped 4 bases and J dropped 3 bases, with 7 bases sitting between them. CDR3 coding DNA: TGTGCCAGCAGCCTGGGGGACACTGAAGCTTTCTTT. As protein: CASSLGDTEAFF.

This clone was counted between two and nine times. The CDR3 here is CSVEGGTSGSQFAETQYF. DNA for the CDR3: TGCAGCGTTGAGGGAGGGACTAGCGGGAGCCAATTTGCGGAGACCCAGTACTTC. This chain links TRBV29-1 with TRBJ2-5; 14 bases fit TRBD2. Germline V gene data show CDR1 as SQVTM and CDR2 as ANQGSEA. The CDR3 covers 18 residues. V shed 3 bases and J 5 bases; nucleotides not matched to a gene: 14.

V is TRBV14 and J is TRBJ2-1; D unclear. Germline V gene sequence: CDR1 SGHDN, CDR2 FVKESK. CDR3 length: 15 residues. V was trimmed by 3 bases and J by 4 bases, leaving 13 bases between them. CDR3 nucleotides: TGTGCCAGCAGCCATCCCGGGCGTCCTTACAATGAGCAGTTCTTC. Its protein is CASSHPGRPYNEQFF.

The chain uses TRBV28 and TRBJ1-5; 7 positions match TRBD1. The CDR3 loop spans 13 amino acids. The V segment lost 3 bases and the J segment 6 bases; nucleotides outside the gene matches: 2. Germline CDR1 reads MDHEN; CDR2 reads SYDVKM. CDR3 in DNA: TGTGCCAGCAGTTTGACAGGGCGTCAGCCCCAGCATTTT. This gives the protein CASSLTGRQPQHF.

The chain joins TRBV29-1 to TRBJ2-2; D is undetermined. V lost 5 bases and J 6 bases, leaving 4 bases between the germline ends. This CDR3 is built from 10 residues. The germline gives CDR1 SQVTM, CDR2 ANQGSEA. As DNA, the CDR3 is TGCAGCGTTTATTCCGGGGAGCTGTTTTTT. Amino acid sequence: CSVYSGELFF.

The chain joins TRBV29-1 to TRBJ2-1, with 7 bases identical to TRBD1. CDR1 is SQVTM and CDR2 is ANQGSEA in the germline V gene. The CDR3 runs 16 residues. Unmatched junction bases numbered 15, after V lost 6 bases and J lost 4 bases. The CDR3 DNA sequence: TGCAGCGTCGGGGATGCCCTCAGGGGGATGTACAATGAGCAGTTCTTC. Translated: CSVGDALRGMYNEQFF.

The chain has TRBV13 and TRBJ2-1; D is ambiguous. Trimming took off 1 base at V and 4 bases at J, with 11 bases between the two ends. This CDR3 has 15 amino acids. CDR1 is PRHDT, CDR2 FYEKMQ, per germline (reference sequence). DNA for the CDR3: TGTGCCAGCAGCTTAGCTAGTCGCGGATACAATGAGCAGTTCTTC. It yields the protein CASSLASRGYNEQFF.

The rearrangement joins TRBV13 to TRBJ2-1; no reliable D call. V shed 3 bases and J shed 5 bases, with 8 bases lying between them. This CDR3 comprises 13 residues. The germline V gene encodes CDR1 PRHDT and CDR2 FYEKMQ (reference sequence). The CDR3 DNA reads as TGTGCCAGCAGCTTTGCCCGTAACAATGAGCAGTTCTTC. Translating gives CASSFARNNEQFF.

This clone was found a few times. This chain connects TRBV28 to TRBJ2-1; possibly TRBD1 or TRBD2 for D (6 bases each). This CDR3 has 15 residues. The germline V gene has CDR1 MDHEN and CDR2 SYDVKM. The V end was cut by 7 bases, the J end by 1 base, with 14 bases between. The CDR3 bases are TGTGCCAGCACGGACGGGGGCAGGTCCTACAATGAGCAGTTCTTC. Translation gives CASTDGGRSYNEQFF.

This clone was seen a few times. The chain links TRBV5-1 to TRBJ2-7; maybe TRBD2 (5 bases). The CDR3 contains 13 residues. In germline, CDR1 is SGHRS, CDR2 YFSETQ. Trimming took off 4 bases at V and 2 bases at J, with 10 bases between the two ends. The DNA for the CDR3 is TGCGCCAGCAGCCCGGGGTCTCCCTACGAGCAGTACTTC. Its protein is CASSPGSPYEQYF.

This clone was seen a handful of times. The chain has TRBV29-1 and TRBJ1-2, with D possibly TRBD1 on 5 matching bases. The CDR3 has 11 residues. V was cut by 6 bases and J by 8 bases, with 13 bases left in between. Per germline, CDR1 SQVTM and CDR2 ANQGSEA. CDR3 in DNA: TGCAGCGTGCTCCACGGGGGAGGCTACACCTTC. Encoded protein: CSVLHGGGYTF.

V gene TRBV30 combines with J gene TRBJ2-3; 10 bases fit TRBD2. The germline gives CDR1 GTSNPN, CDR2 SVGIG (reference sequence). V shed 0 bases and J 4 bases; nucleotides not matched to a gene: 1. The CDR3 consists of 14 residues. In nucleotides, the CDR3 is TGTGCCTGGAGTGTACTAGCGGGGCCAGATACGCAGTATTTT. Amino acid sequence: CAWSVLAGPDTQYF.